What follows are 29 T cell receptor beta chains derived from one specimen sequenced in a study of cytomegalovirus exposure and HLA in healthy donors. PCR amplification relied on 60 Vbeta primers (plus 13 Jbeta primers). Sequencing was performed with immunoSEQ multiplex PCR; in TCRdb, only in-frame clones are kept and a portion is missing. The sample contains some 130,000 clones, roughly 80% of which appear only once. The sequencing input was PBMCs. These receptors all come from a woman in her thirties in good health and CMV-seropositive.

The V gene is TRBV15, the J gene TRBJ2-5, with D tentatively TRBD2 (5 bases). In germline, CDR1 is LNHNV, CDR2 YYDKDF (reference sequence). The CDR3 runs 17 residues. Trimming pared 0 bases from V and 4 bases from J, leaving 18 bases between. CDR3 sequence reads: CATSRDNLQAGGETQYF. DNA for the CDR3: TGTGCCACCAGCAGAGATAACCTTCAAGCAGGAGGAGAGACCCAGTACTTC.

This clone was seen only a few times. This chain uses TRBV9 with TRBJ1-2, with D maybe TRBD1 (6 bases). From germline, CDR1 is SGDLS and CDR2 YYNGEE. This CDR3 is 16 amino acids long. V was cut by 0 bases and J by 8 bases, with 20 bases left in between. The CDR3, as DNA: TGTGCCAGCAGCGTAGACTACTTTGGGGGCGCGAGGGGCTACACCTTC. This gives the protein CASSVDYFGGARGYTF.

This clone was counted a single time. The J gene is TRBJ2-3, the V gene TRBV6-4; possibly TRBD2 for D (6 bases). The CDR3 runs to 19 residues. CDR1 and CDR2 from the germline V gene are MRHNA and SNTAGT. Trimming removed 6 bases at V and 0 bases at J, with 25 bases between. In DNA form, the CDR3 reads TGTGCCAGCAGGCTTCTCCGGTGGGGGGATCCTCCTAGCACAGATACGCAGTATTTT. This translates into CASRLLRWGDPPSTDTQYF.

This clone showed up just a few times. The gene calls are TRBV5-1 and TRBJ1-2, with 11 bases fitting TRBD1. Germline CDR1 and CDR2: SGHRS and YFSETQ. Trimming took 4 bases from V and 8 from J; bases not matched to a gene: 7. The CDR3 spans 14 residues. The CDR3: CASSPGTGGNGYTF. The CDR3 DNA reads TGCGCCAGCAGCCCCGGGACAGGGGGTAACGGCTACACCTTC.

This clone appeared a single time. The J gene is TRBJ1-2, the V gene TRBV7-2; D is possibly TRBD1 (6 bases). The CDR3 extends over 15 amino acids. The V gene lost 2 bases and the J gene lost 6 bases, with 16 bases spanning the gap. In germline, CDR1 is SGHTA, CDR2 FQGNSA. CDR3 sequence reads: CASSLLYGTTDGYTF. DNA for the CDR3: TGTGCCAGCAGCTTATTATACGGGACAACTGATGGCTACACCTTC.

J is TRBJ1-5 and V is TRBV13, with D unresolved. V was shortened by 4 bases and J by 4 bases, with 5 bases between the two germline ends. The CDR3 is 12 amino acids. Germline CDR1 reads PRHDT; CDR2 reads FYEKMQ (reference sequence). CDR3 nucleotides: TGTGCCAGCAGCTCGGGGAATCAGCCCCAGCATTTT. It encodes CASSSGNQPQHF.

The chain recombines TRBV7-2 with TRBJ2-1; 8 nucleotides match TRBD2. Germline V gene data show CDR1 as SGHTA and CDR2 as FQGNSA. The CDR3 has 16 amino acids. The junction had 9 bases not matched to a gene; V was cut back by 5 bases and J by 3 bases. The CDR3 coding sequence is TGTGCCAGCAGCACCGGTGGGAGCGGGGGCTACAATGAGCAGTTCTTC. Translating gives CASSTGGSGGYNEQFF.

The chain links TRBV10-1 to TRBJ2-7; unclear D gene. Germline CDR1 and CDR2: WNHNN and SYGVQD (reference sequence). There are 14 residues in the CDR3. The ends were cut back, 11 bases at V and 1 base at J, with 18 bases in the middle. The CDR3 sequence: CARVACDPSYEQYF. CDR3 coding DNA: TGCGCCCGGGTGGCGTGCGACCCTTCCTACGAGCAGTACTTC.

The chain couples TRBV7-2 to TRBJ1-2, with D maybe TRBD1 (5 bases). The length of the CDR3 is 13 residues. Trimming removed 1 base from V and 8 bases from J, with 11 bases in between. Germline V gene sequence: CDR1 SGHTA, CDR2 FQGNSA. The CDR3 nucleotides read TGTGCCAGCAGCTTAGGCAGGGTAGAGGGCTACACCTTC. The encoded protein is CASSLGRVEGYTF.

This clone turned up a few times. The chain uses TRBV4-2 and TRBJ2-1; 8 nucleotides match TRBD2. The CDR3 has 16 amino acids. Germline V lookup: CDR1 LGHNA, CDR2 YNFKEQ. V lost 5 bases to trimming and J lost 14 bases; unmatched junction nucleotides: 20. The CDR3 coding sequence is TGTGCCAGCAGCTCCCGGGGCGGGGGGACGGTGATCGGCGAGTTCTTC. Amino acids: CASSSRGGGTVIGEFF.

The chain uses TRBV6-1 and TRBJ2-2; D not resolved. Germline V CDR1 and CDR2: MNHNS, SASEGT. The CDR3 consists of 14 residues. The germline V and J ends were trimmed by 6 bases and 2 bases, with 10 bases remaining between them. The CDR3 reads CASRHGFNTGELFF. The CDR3 DNA follows: TGTGCCAGCAGGCACGGGTTCAACACCGGGGAGCTGTTTTTT.

V is TRBV28 and J is TRBJ2-3, with 9 bases aligning to TRBD2. This CDR3 region has 14 residues. Per germline, CDR1 MDHEN and CDR2 SYDVKM. The J segment lost 6 bases and the V segment lost 6 bases, leaving 7 bases of the junction unmatched. CDR3 coding DNA: TGTGCCAGCAGCATTAGCGGGGGAACGGATACGCAGTATTTT. It yields the protein CASSISGGTDTQYF.

J is TRBJ2-2 and V is TRBV19; no definite D call. Germline V lookup: CDR1 LNHDA, CDR2 SQIVND (reference sequence). Trimming pared 2 bases from V and 0 bases from J, leaving 4 bases between. This CDR3 region has 14 residues. CDR3 region: CASSISANTGELFF. For the CDR3, the DNA is TGTGCCAGTAGTATATCTGCGAACACCGGGGAGCTGTTTTTT.

This clone was observed a single time. This chain joins TRBV21-1 and TRBJ1-5. TRBV21-1 is a pseudogene locus. The CDR3 totals 15 residues. CDR3 DNA: TGTGCCAGCATCCCGAATAGAGGTTTGGATCAGCCCCAGCATTTT. Translated, it gives CASIPNRGLDQPQHF.

This clone was observed a handful of times. The chain has TRBV5-1 and TRBJ1-5; the D is unclear. Germline V gene sequence: CDR1 SGHRS, CDR2 YFSETQ. The CDR3 extends over 14 amino acids. The V end lost 0 bases, the J end lost 6 bases, and 10 bases lay between the germline ends. This CDR3 reads CASSLGHVGQPQHF. Written as DNA, the CDR3 is TGCGCCAGCAGCTTGGGACACGTCGGTCAGCCCCAGCATTTT.

This sequence joins TRBV5-1 and TRBJ2-5; the D gene is possibly TRBD1 (5 bases). Trimming stripped 2 bases from V and 7 bases from J, with 12 bases between. CDR3 length: 13 amino acids. Germline V lookup: CDR1 SGHRS, CDR2 YFSETQ. The CDR3 region has the DNA TGCGCCAGCAGCTTACAGGTTTCAGGGACCCAGTACTTC. Translating gives CASSLQVSGTQYF.

The J gene is TRBJ2-7, the V gene TRBV4-2, with 8 bases fitting TRBD2. Germline loops: CDR1 LGHNA, CDR2 YNFKEQ. Trimming at V came to 4 bases and at J to 3 bases, leaving 11 bases not matched to a gene. The CDR3 sequence is 16 residues long. CDR3 DNA: TGTGCCAGCAGCCCTTCCCGGGGTAGCGGGGTCTACGAGCAGTACTTC. It translates to CASSPSRGSGVYEQYF.

The chain recombines TRBV7-8 with TRBJ2-3; tentatively, D is TRBD2 (6 bases). This CDR3 spans 14 amino acids. Germline V lookup: CDR1 SGHVS, CDR2 FQNEAQ. V was trimmed by 5 bases and J by 8 bases, leaving 17 bases between them. The CDR3 coding sequence is TGTGCCAGCAGCGCGAGAACTAGCACTGGTACGCAGTATTTT. It is translated as CASSARTSTGTQYF.

V gene TRBV19 combines with J gene TRBJ1-2; 8 bases match TRBD1. Losses at the gene ends were 5 bases for V and 6 bases for J; bases not matched to a gene: 2. The CDR3 covers 12 residues. Germline assignment: CDR1 LNHDA and CDR2 SQIVND (reference sequence). CDR3 amino acids: CASSVQGDGYTF. In DNA form, the CDR3 reads TGTGCCAGTAGTGTACAGGGGGATGGCTACACCTTC.

The gene calls are TRBV18 and TRBJ2-5; 14 bases align to TRBD2. CDR3 length equals 16 residues. V shed 3 bases and J 4 bases; nucleotides not matched to a gene: 4. CDR1 and CDR2 (germline): KGHSH, LQKENI. DNA for the CDR3: TGTGCCAGCTCACCGGGACTAGCGGGGGTTGGAGAGACCCAGTACTTC. As protein: CASSPGLAGVGETQYF.

V and J are TRBV27 and TRBJ2-1; 7 bases are shared with TRBD1. V lost 6 bases to trimming and J lost 0 bases; unmatched junction nucleotides: 11. The CDR3 spans 17 residues. Germline V lookup: CDR1 MNHEY, CDR2 SMNVEV (reference sequence). In DNA form, the CDR3 reads TGTGCCAGCAGCCCAGAGGGGGCAGCGACCTCCTACAATGAGCAGTTCTTC. Translation gives CASSPEGAATSYNEQFF.

The chain couples TRBV29-1 to TRBJ2-5; D remains unclear. Trimming pared 3 bases from V and 4 bases from J, leaving 6 bases between. This CDR3 contains 11 residues. Looked up from germline, CDR1 is SQVTM and CDR2 is ANQGSEA. CDR3 residues: CSVDTVETQYF. For the CDR3, the DNA is TGCAGCGTTGATACAGTAGAGACCCAGTACTTC. The variable domain in full, with the rest retrieved from reference TRBV29-1 and TRBJ2-5, is SAVISQKPSRDICQRGTSLTIQCQVDSQVTMMFWYRQQPGQSLTLIATANQGSEATYESGFVIDKFPISRPNLTFSTLTVSNMSPEDSSIYLCSVDTVETQYFGPGTRLLVL.

For this clone: At one end, the junction sequence differs from germline, possibly due to a read error. This chain joins TRBV7-9 and TRBJ1-2, with a possible D match to TRBD1 (5 bases). Germline lookup yields CDR1 SEHNR and CDR2 FQNEAQ (reference sequence). The CDR3 has 16 residues. CDR3 protein: CSSSTLPFTGSYRYTF. Written as DNA, the CDR3 is TGTTCCAGCAGCACCCTTCCATTTACAGGTTCCTATAGGTACACCTTC.

V gene TRBV18 combines with J gene TRBJ2-7; 7 positions agree with TRBD1. Germline loops: CDR1 KGHSH, CDR2 LQKENI. Losses at the gene ends were 1 base for V and 2 bases for J; bases not matched to a gene: 8. The CDR3 sequence is 16 residues long. The CDR3 sequence: CASSPQTGTATYEQYF. The CDR3 DNA reads TGTGCCAGCTCACCACAAACCGGGACAGCTACCTACGAGCAGTACTTC.

V gene TRBV7-2 combines with J gene TRBJ2-5; the match to TRBD2 covers 13 bases. Germline V gene lookup returns CDR1 SGHTA and CDR2 FQGNSA. CDR3 length equals 16 residues. The J segment lost 5 bases and the V segment lost 4 bases, leaving 7 bases of the junction unmatched. CDR3 amino acids: CASSSTGTSGVETQYF. CDR3 DNA: TGTGCCAGCAGCTCAACCGGGACTAGCGGGGTGGAGACCCAGTACTTC.

This clone was found once. DNA for the CDR3: TGTGCCAGCAGCTTGGACAGGGGGCGGCGTGGCTACACCTTC. This codes for CASSLDRGRRGYTF. The genes are TRBV5-6 and TRBJ1-2, with 9 bases matching TRBD1. CDR3 length equals 14 residues. Germline-derived CDR1 and CDR2 are SGHDT and YYEEEE. With 0 bases clipped from V and 7 bases from J, the junction kept 4 bases outside the gene matches.

CDR3 in DNA: TGTGCCAGCAGTTTTCGAGGGCTCTCCTACTCCTACAATGAGCAGTTCTTC. Protein sequence: CASSFRGLSYSYNEQFF. The chain is built from TRBV27 and TRBJ2-1, with D perhaps TRBD2 (5 bases). The V gene lost 3 bases and the J gene lost 0 bases, with 15 bases spanning the gap. This CDR3 is 17 amino acids long. Germline loops: CDR1 MNHEY, CDR2 SMNVEV (reference sequence).

This clone was detected a few times. The V gene is TRBV5-1, the J gene TRBJ1-2; the match to TRBD1 covers 7 bases. The CDR3 runs to 14 residues. In germline, CDR1 is SGHRS, CDR2 YFSETQ. V lost 0 bases and J lost 7; bases outside the gene matches: 6. CDR3 coding DNA: TGCGCCAGCAGCTTGGCCACAGGGGAAGGTGGCTACACCTTC. Translated: CASSLATGEGGYTF.

This chain joins TRBV7-2 and TRBJ1-1; no definite D call. Germline V CDR1 and CDR2: SGHTA, FQGNSA. The CDR3 totals 12 residues. Trimming left V 5 bases short and J 2 bases short, with 6 bases between. CDR3 DNA sequence: TGTGCCAGCAGCCCCCTTAACACTGAAGCTTTCTTT. This encodes CASSPLNTEAFF.